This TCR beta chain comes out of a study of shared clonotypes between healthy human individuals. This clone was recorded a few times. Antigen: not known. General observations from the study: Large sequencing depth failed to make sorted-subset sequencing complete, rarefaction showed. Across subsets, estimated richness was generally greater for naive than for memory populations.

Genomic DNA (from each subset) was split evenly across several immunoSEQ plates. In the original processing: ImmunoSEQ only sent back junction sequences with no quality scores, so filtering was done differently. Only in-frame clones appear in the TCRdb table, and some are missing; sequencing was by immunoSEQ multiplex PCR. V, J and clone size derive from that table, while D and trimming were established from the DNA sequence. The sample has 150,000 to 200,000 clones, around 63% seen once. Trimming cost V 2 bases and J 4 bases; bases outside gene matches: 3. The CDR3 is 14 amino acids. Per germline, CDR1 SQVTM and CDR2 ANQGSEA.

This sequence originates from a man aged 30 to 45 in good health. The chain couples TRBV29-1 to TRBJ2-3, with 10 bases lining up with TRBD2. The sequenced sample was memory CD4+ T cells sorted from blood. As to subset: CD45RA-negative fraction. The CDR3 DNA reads TGCAGCGTTGAAACTCTAGCGGGGGCAGATACGCAGTATTTT. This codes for CSVETLAGADTQYF.